This TCR beta chain originates from a study of blood T cells in healthy people across ages. Study-level findings and limits: Not knowing donor CMV status may have confounded expanded clonotype changes.

In germline, CDR1 is MNHNS, CDR2 SASEGT. The CDR3 loop spans 15 amino acids. V was shortened by 1 base and J by 0 bases, with 7 bases between the two germline ends. The sample holds many counts of this clonotype. Its antigen remains unidentified. For the second PCR, which ran for roughly 6 to 12 cycles, a sample-barcoded 5' primer and a J-beta primer mix were used. TCRdb independently ran MiXCR on the 5' RACE reads; one entry per CDR3 protein. Of about 1.5 million distinct CDR3 sequences in the sample, 42% were seen once. The receptor comes from a woman aged 18-30 years in good health. The sequenced sample consisted of blood. This chain joins TRBV6-1 and TRBJ2-1, with D hard to call. This chain's CDR3 is CASSEGARSYNEQFF. The CDR3 coding sequence is TGTGCCAGCAGTGAAGGGGCCCGCTCCTACAATGAGCAGTTCTTC.